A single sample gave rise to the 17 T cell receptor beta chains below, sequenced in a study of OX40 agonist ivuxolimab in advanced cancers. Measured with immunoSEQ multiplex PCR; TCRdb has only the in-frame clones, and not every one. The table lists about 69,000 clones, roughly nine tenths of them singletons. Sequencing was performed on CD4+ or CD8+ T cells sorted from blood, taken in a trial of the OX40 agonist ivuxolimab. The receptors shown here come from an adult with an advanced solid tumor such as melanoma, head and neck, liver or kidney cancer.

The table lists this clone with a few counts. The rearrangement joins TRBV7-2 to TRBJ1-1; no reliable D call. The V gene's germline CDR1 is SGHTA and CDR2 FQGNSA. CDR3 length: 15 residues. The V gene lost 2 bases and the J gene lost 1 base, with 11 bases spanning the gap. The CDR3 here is CASSLYGVGNTEAFF. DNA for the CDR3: TGTGCCAGCAGCTTATACGGGGTGGGGAACACTGAAGCTTTCTTT.

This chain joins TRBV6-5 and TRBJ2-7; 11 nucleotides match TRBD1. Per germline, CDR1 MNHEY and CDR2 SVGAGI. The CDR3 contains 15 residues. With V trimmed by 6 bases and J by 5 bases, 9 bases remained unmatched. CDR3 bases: TGTGCCAGCAGGCCAGCTAGGACAGGGGGCCACGAGCAGTACTTC. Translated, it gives CASRPARTGGHEQYF.

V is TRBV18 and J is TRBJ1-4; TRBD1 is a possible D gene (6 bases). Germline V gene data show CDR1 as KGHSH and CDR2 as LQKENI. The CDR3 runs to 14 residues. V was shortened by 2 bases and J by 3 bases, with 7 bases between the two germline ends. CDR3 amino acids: CASSPDRPNEKLFF. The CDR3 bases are TGTGCCAGCTCACCAGACAGGCCTAATGAAAAACTGTTTTTT.

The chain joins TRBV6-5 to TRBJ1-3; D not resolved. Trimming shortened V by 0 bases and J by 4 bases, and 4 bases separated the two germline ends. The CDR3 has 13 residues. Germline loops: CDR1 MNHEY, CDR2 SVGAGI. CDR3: CASSYSDGNTIYF. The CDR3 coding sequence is TGTGCCAGCAGTTACTCGGACGGAAACACCATATATTTT.

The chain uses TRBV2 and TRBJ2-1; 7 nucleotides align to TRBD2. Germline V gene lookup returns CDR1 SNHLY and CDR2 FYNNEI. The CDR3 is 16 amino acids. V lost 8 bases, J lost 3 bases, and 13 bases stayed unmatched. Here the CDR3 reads CASELGGLADYNEQFF. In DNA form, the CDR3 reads TGTGCCAGCGAACTCGGCGGGCTAGCGGACTACAATGAGCAGTTCTTC.

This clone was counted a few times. The CDR3 DNA reads as TGTGCCAGCAGCGGGAGGGACAGGGGCTTGGGCTACACCTTC. Translating gives CASSGRDRGLGYTF. V gene TRBV7-9 combines with J gene TRBJ1-2, with 10 nucleotides matching TRBD1. The CDR3 has 14 amino acids. The junction had 8 bases not matched to a gene; V was cut back by 5 bases and J by 8 bases. Per the germline V gene, CDR1 is SEHNR and CDR2 is FQNEAQ (reference sequence).

The CDR3 reads CASSLGLAQETQYF. CDR3 sequence (DNA): TGCGCCAGCAGCCTGGGACTAGCGCAAGAGACCCAGTACTTC. This chain joins TRBV4-1 and TRBJ2-5; 10 positions agree with TRBD2. The CDR3 runs 14 residues. Trimming cost V 4 bases and J 2 bases; bases outside gene matches: 1. In germline, CDR1 is MGHRA, CDR2 YSYEKL.

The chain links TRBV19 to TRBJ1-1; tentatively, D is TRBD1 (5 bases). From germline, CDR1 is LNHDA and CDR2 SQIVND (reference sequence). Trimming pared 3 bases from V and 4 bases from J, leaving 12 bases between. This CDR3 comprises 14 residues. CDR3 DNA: TGTGCCAGTAGTATTAGGGGAATCGGCACTGAAGCTTTCTTT. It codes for CASSIRGIGTEAFF.

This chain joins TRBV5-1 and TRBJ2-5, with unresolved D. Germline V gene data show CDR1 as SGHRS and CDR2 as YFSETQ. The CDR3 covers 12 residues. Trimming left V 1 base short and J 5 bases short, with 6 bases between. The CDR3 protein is CASSLLGETQYF. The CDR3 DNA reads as TGCGCCAGCAGCTTGTTAGGGGAGACCCAGTACTTC.

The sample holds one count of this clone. The CDR3 reads CASSEAGGDYQPQHF. DNA for the CDR3: TGTGCCAGCAGTGAAGCTGGGGGGGATTACCAGCCCCAGCATTTT. The rearrangement uses TRBV6-1 and TRBJ1-5, with a possible D match to TRBD1 (5 bases). The ends were cut back, 0 bases at V and 7 bases at J, with 13 bases in the middle. The length of the CDR3 is 15 residues. Germline CDR1 and CDR2: MNHNS and SASEGT.

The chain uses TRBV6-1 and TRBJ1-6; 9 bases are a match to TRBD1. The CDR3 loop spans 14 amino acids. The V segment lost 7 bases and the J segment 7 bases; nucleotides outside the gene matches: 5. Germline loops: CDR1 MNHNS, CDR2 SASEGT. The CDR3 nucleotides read TGTGCCAGCAACCGCGGGACAGGGAATTCACCCCTCCACTTT. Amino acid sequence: CASNRGTGNSPLHF.

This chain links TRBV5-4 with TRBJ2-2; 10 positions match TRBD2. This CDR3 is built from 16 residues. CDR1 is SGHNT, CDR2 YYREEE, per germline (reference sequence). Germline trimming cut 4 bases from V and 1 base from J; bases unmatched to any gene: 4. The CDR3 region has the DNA TGTGCCAGCAGCGTAATAGCGGGAGGGAACACCGGGGAGCTGTTTTTT. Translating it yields CASSVIAGGNTGELFF. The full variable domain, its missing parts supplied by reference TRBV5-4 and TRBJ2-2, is ETGVTQSPTHLIKTRGQQVTLRCSSQSGHNTVSWYQQALGQGPQFIFQYYREEENGRGNFPPRFSGLQFPNYSSELNVNALELDDSALYLCASSVIAGGNTGELFFGEGSRLTVL.

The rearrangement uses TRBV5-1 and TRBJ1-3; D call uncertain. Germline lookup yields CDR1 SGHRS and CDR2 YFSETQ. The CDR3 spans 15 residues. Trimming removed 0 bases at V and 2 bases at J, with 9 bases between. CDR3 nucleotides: TGCGCCAGCAGCTTGGGGCAGGCCCCTGGAAACACCATATATTTT. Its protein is CASSLGQAPGNTIYF.

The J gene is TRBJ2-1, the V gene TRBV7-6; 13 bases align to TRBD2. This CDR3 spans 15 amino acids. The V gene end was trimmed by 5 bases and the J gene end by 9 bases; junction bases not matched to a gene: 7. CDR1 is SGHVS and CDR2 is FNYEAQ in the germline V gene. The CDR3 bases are TGTGCCAGCAGCCCAGGACTAGCGGGAGTTAGTGAGCAGTTCTTC. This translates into CASSPGLAGVSEQFF.

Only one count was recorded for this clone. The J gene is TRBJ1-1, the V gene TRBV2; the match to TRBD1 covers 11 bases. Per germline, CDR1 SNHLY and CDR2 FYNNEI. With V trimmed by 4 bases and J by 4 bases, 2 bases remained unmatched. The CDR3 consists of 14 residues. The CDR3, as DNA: TGTGCCAGCAGTGCGGACAGGGGGCTCACTGAAGCTTTCTTT. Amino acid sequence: CASSADRGLTEAFF.

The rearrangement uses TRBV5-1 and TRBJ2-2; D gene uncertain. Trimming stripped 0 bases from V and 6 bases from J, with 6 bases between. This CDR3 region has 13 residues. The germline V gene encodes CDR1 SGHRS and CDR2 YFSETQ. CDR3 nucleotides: TGCGCCAGCAGCTTGGTGGCAGCCGGGGAGCTGTTTTTT. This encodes CASSLVAAGELFF.

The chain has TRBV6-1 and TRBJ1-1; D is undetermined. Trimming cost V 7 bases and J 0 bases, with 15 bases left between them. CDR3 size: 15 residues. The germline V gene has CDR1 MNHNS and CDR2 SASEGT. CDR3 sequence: CASTGLWPLNTEAFF. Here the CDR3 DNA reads TGTGCCAGCACCGGTCTCTGGCCTTTGAACACTGAAGCTTTCTTT.